The sequence of this TCR beta chain was determined in a study of breast tumors, draining lymph nodes, adjacent tissues. Findings and limits, study-wide: Compared with lymph nodes, tumors were less diverse; compared with nontumor tissue, more.

Samples came from axillary lymph nodes draining the breast cancer. Germline lookup yields CDR1 SGHTA and CDR2 FQGTGA. V lost 3 bases, J lost 5 bases, and 7 bases lay in between. There are 12 residues in the CDR3. There are many counts of this clonotype. Antigen unknown. MiXCR was run by TCRdb on the multiplex PCR reads, yielding one entry per CDR3 protein. The sample lists around 130,000 distinct CDR3 sequences; just under 20% were seen once. The sequence was obtained from a female donor with breast cancer. Some clones in this sample may be carry-over from other donors' samples. Input material: axillary lymph node tissue. The chain recombines TRBV7-3 with TRBJ2-5; tentative D call: TRBD1 (5 bases). The CDR3 loop reads CASSFPGETQYF. The CDR3 coding sequence is TGTGCCAGCAGCTTTCCAGGGGAGACCCAGTACTTC.